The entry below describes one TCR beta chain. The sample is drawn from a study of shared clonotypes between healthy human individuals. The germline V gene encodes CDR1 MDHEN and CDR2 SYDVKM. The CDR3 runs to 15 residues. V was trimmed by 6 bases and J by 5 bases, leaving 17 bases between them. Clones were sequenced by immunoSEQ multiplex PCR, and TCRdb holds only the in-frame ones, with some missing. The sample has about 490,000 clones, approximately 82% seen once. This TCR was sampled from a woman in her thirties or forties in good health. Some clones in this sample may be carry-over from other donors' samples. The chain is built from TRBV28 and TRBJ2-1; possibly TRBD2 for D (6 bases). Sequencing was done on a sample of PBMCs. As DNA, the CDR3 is TGTGCCAGCAGCTTGACGGGAGAACCCCACAATGAGCAGTTCTTC. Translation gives CASSLTGEPHNEQFF.